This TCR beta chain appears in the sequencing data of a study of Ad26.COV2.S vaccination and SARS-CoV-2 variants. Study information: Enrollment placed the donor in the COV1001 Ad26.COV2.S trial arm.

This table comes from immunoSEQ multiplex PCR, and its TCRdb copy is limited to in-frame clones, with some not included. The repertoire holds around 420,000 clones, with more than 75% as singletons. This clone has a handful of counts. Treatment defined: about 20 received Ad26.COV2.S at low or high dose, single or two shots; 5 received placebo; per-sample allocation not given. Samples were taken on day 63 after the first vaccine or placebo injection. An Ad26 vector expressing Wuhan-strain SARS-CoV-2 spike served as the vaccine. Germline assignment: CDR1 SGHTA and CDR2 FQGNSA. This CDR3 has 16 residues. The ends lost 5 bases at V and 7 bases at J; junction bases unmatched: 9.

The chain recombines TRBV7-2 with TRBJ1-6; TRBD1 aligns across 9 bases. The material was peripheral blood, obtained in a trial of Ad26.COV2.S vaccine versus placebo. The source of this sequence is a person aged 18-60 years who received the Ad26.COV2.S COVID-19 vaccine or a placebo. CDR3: CASSAGTGRVNSPLHF. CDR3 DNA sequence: TGTGCCAGCAGCGCCGGGACAGGGAGAGTCAATTCACCCCTCCACTTT.